Included here is one T cell receptor (beta chain) sequence, with context. Its specificity is unknown. A heparinised blood draw that averaged approximately 120 mL was obtained once from each donor. Every bit of the isolated RNA underwent reverse transcription, so sequencing read expressed TCRB transcripts. TCRdb's copy holds only in-frame clones and misses some; the assay was immunoSEQ multiplex PCR. The top ten hold 0.017% of the sample, which has hundreds of thousands of clones, approximately 15% seen once. The entry originates in a study of beta chain features in type 1 diabetes. Broader study findings: It was not settled here whether HLA type affects TCRB rearrangement. VDJ junctions from patients with type 1 diabetes contained fewer insertions and more deletions. Shorter TCRB CDR3s, moderately but significantly so, marked every one of the four CD4+ subsets in Type 1 diabetes patients. A potential PCR bias toward shorter templates would be equal in patient and control samples.

The CDR3 runs to 15 residues. Germline V gene data show CDR1 as SGDLS and CDR2 as YYNGEE. V lost 0 bases, J lost 6 bases, and 3 bases stayed unmatched. The chain carries TRBV9 and TRBJ2-2; 9 positions agree with TRBD1. Sequenced material: naive CD4+ T cells from blood. The sequence derives from a man younger than 40 with type 1 diabetes. Here the CDR3 reads CASSVEGQGSGELFF. Written as DNA, the CDR3 is TGTGCCAGCAGCGTAGAGGGACAGGGCTCCGGGGAGCTGTTTTTT.